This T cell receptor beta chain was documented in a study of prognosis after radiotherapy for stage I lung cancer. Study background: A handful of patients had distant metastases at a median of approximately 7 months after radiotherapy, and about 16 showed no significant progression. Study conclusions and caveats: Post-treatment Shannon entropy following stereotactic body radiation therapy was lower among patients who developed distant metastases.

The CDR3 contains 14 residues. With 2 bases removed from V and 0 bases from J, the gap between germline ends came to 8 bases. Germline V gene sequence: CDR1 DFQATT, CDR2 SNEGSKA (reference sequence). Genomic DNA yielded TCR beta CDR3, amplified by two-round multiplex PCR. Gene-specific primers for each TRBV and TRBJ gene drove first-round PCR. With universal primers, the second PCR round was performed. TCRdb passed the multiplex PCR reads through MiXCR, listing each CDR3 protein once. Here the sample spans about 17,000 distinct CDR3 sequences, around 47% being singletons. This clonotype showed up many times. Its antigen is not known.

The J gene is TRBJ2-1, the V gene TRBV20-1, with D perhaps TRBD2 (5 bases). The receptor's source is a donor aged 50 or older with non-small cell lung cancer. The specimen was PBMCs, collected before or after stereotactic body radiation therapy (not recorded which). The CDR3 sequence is CSARRESSYNEQFF. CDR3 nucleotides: TGCAGTGCTAGAAGGGAGAGCTCCTACAATGAGCAGTTCTTC.